The 30 T cell receptor beta chains below were found in one sample sequenced in a study of cytomegalovirus exposure and HLA in healthy donors. Amplification used 60 Vbeta primers and 13 Jbeta primers. Produced via immunoSEQ multiplex PCR; TCRdb's table is partial and in-frame only. The table lists around 45,000 clones, around three quarters of them singletons. Sequenced material: PBMCs. The receptor set was obtained from a man under 40 in good health and CMV-seronegative.

This clone was recorded once. The J gene is TRBJ2-3, the V gene TRBV5-1; 10 nucleotides line up with TRBD2. The CDR3 is 17 residues long. The J segment lost 0 bases and the V segment lost 3 bases, leaving 7 bases of the junction unmatched. CDR1 and CDR2 (germline): SGHRS, YFSETQ. The CDR3 sequence is CASSWPILAGSTDTQYF. The CDR3 DNA is TGCGCCAGCAGCTGGCCCATACTAGCGGGAAGCACAGATACGCAGTATTTT.

The V and J genes are TRBV29-1 and TRBJ2-5; the D gene is possibly TRBD1 (5 bases). The end of the DNA fits TRBJ2-7 better, so the J call may be wrong. Germline CDR1 is SQVTM and CDR2 is ANQGSEA. The CDR3 spans 12 residues. As DNA, the CDR3 is TGCAGCGTTGGAAGGGGCCCCTACGAGCAGTACTTC. Translating gives CSVGRGPYEQYF.

The chain has TRBV6-1 and TRBJ2-2, with 10 bases aligning to TRBD2. CDR1 is MNHNS and CDR2 is SASEGT in the germline V gene. The CDR3 runs to 18 residues. The V gene end was trimmed by 1 base and the J gene end by 4 bases; junction bases not matched to a gene: 9. CDR3 residues: CASSEVVAGGFRTGELFF. CDR3 sequence (DNA): TGTGCCAGCAGTGAAGTAGTAGCGGGAGGATTTCGCACCGGGGAGCTGTTTTTT.

This clone was picked up a small number of times. V usage is TRBV7-9 and J usage is TRBJ2-7, with TRBD1 matching over 7 bases. CDR1 SEHNR and CDR2 FQNEAQ come from the germline V gene (reference sequence). CDR3 length equals 15 residues. After removal of 10 bases from V and 1 base from J, the junction contained 13 bases not matched to a gene. CDR3 nucleotides: TGTGCCAACACAAAAAACCGGGACAGATCCTACGAGCAGTACTTC. Protein: CANTKNRDRSYEQYF.

The chain employs TRBV30 and TRBJ1-2, with unresolved D. The CDR3 runs to 14 residues. Germline assignment: CDR1 GTSNPN and CDR2 SVGIG (reference sequence). V dropped 4 bases and J dropped 4 bases, with 16 bases sitting between them. As DNA, the CDR3 is TGTGCCTGGACCTACGCCTCTCCGCTCTATGGCTACACCTTC. It specifies CAWTYASPLYGYTF. The full variable domain, its missing parts supplied by reference TRBV30 and TRBJ1-2, is SQTIHQWPATLVQPVGSPLSLECTVEGTSNPNLYWYRQAAGRGLQLLFYSVGIGQISSEVPQNLSASRPQDRQFILSSKKLLLSDSGFYLCAWTYASPLYGYTFGSGTRLTVV.

The V gene is TRBV5-1, the J gene TRBJ2-1; 7 nucleotides agree with TRBD2. This CDR3 has 22 amino acids. CDR1 is SGHRS, CDR2 YFSETQ, per germline. V dropped 2 bases and J dropped 3; count of bases not matched to a gene: 26. The CDR3: CASSLFLLSPAGAPALYNEQFF. In DNA form, the CDR3 reads TGCGCCAGCAGCTTATTTTTACTGTCGCCGGCGGGAGCTCCCGCTCTCTACAATGAGCAGTTCTTC.

The chain joins TRBV11-3 to TRBJ1-1; 11 bases agree with TRBD1. Germline CDR1 is SGHNT and CDR2 is YENEEA. With 5 bases clipped from V and 4 bases from J, the junction kept 6 bases outside the gene matches. The CDR3 consists of 15 residues. Written as DNA, the CDR3 is TGTGCCAGCAGCCCGGGACAGGGGGAATCCACTGAAGCTTTCTTT. It specifies CASSPGQGESTEAFF.

The genes are TRBV5-4 and TRBJ2-7; 9 positions match TRBD1. The CDR3 runs 15 residues. CDR1 and CDR2 from the germline V gene are SGHNT and YYREEE (reference sequence). Germline trimming cut 5 bases from V and 2 bases from J; bases unmatched to any gene: 8. CDR3 coding DNA: TGTGCCAGCAGAACCGCCGGGACAGGGACCTACGAGCAGTACTTC. Residues: CASRTAGTGTYEQYF.

The chain recombines TRBV10-3 with TRBJ2-7; D may be TRBD1 (6 bases). V was trimmed by 1 base and J by 3 bases, leaving 10 bases between them. This CDR3 contains 14 residues. CDR1 is ENHRY and CDR2 is SYGVKD in the germline V gene. CDR3 nucleotide sequence: TGTGCCATCAGTGAGTACAGGGATGACTACGAGCAGTACTTC. It specifies CAISEYRDDYEQYF.

V usage is TRBV7-8 and J usage is TRBJ2-7; 11 bases align to TRBD2. CDR3 length: 16 amino acids. V lost 5 bases and J lost 4; bases outside the gene matches: 10. Germline V gene sequence: CDR1 SGHVS, CDR2 FQNEAQ. The chain's CDR3 is CASSPSRLAGKYEQYF. Here the CDR3 DNA reads TGTGCCAGCAGCCCCTCCCGACTAGCGGGAAAGTACGAGCAGTACTTC.

The V gene is TRBV10-3, the J gene TRBJ2-7; 8 positions match TRBD1. This CDR3 region has 14 residues. Trimming removed 6 bases from V and 2 bases from J; junction bases left unmatched: 6. CDR1 ENHRY and CDR2 SYGVKD come from the germline V gene. The CDR3 DNA reads TGTGCCATCAGGACAGGGGCTATCGCCTACGAGCAGTACTTC. Its protein is CAIRTGAIAYEQYF.

This clone turned up a few times. The chain is built from TRBV6-5 and TRBJ2-5, with a tentative D call TRBD2 (6 bases). The better agreement between TRBJ2-7 and the DNA end casts doubt on the J call. CDR3 length equals 15 residues. CDR1 is MNHEY, CDR2 SVGAGI, per germline. The CDR3 sequence is CASATPSGFSYEQYF. The DNA for the CDR3 is TGTGCCAGCGCGACCCCCAGCGGGTTCTCCTACGAGCAGTACTTC.

The chain joins TRBV13 to TRBJ2-7, with TRBD1 matching 9 bases. The V gene end was trimmed by 4 bases and the J gene end by 3 bases; junction bases not matched to a gene: 4. Germline CDR1 PRHDT, CDR2 FYEKMQ (reference sequence). This CDR3 is 14 amino acids long. The CDR3 here is CASSSGTGNYEQYF. The CDR3 region has the DNA TGTGCCAGCAGCTCCGGGACAGGGAACTACGAGCAGTACTTC.

This clone was seen once. The rearrangement uses TRBV18 and TRBJ1-1; 9 bases align to TRBD1. CDR3 length: 16 amino acids. V trimming: 3 bases; J trimming: 3 bases; junction bases outside the gene matches: 8. The germline V gene encodes CDR1 KGHSH and CDR2 LQKENI. CDR3 protein: CASSPITGGFDTEAFF. The CDR3 DNA reads as TGTGCCAGCTCACCGATCACAGGGGGCTTCGACACTGAAGCTTTCTTT.

V and J are TRBV6-4 and TRBJ1-5, with 7 bases aligning to TRBD1. The CDR3 runs to 18 residues. Germline trimming cut 3 bases from V and 2 bases from J; bases unmatched to any gene: 13. Germline CDR1 is MRHNA and CDR2 is SNTAGT. The CDR3 DNA reads as TGTGCCAGCAGTGATCTCTTCCCGGACAGGAACCGCAATCAGCCCCAGCATTTT. Translation gives CASSDLFPDRNRNQPQHF.

This clone has more than one count but fewer than ten. CDR3 sequence reads: CASSDRQENTEAFF. Written as DNA, the CDR3 is TGTGCCAGCAGTGATCGACAGGAGAACACTGAAGCTTTCTTT. The genes are TRBV6-1 and TRBJ1-1, with D possibly TRBD1 on 6 matching bases. Germline V gene data show CDR1 as MNHNS and CDR2 as SASEGT. This CDR3 has 14 residues. Trimming removed 3 bases at V and 1 base at J, with 9 bases between.

This chain links TRBV27 with TRBJ2-7; 10 positions match TRBD1. The CDR3 runs 17 residues. Germline CDR1 reads MNHEY; CDR2 reads SMNVEV (reference sequence). Germline trimming cut 6 bases from V and 3 bases from J; bases unmatched to any gene: 14. In DNA form, the CDR3 reads TGTGCCAGCAGGGGGGACAGGGGCCTCCGGGGATTCTACGAGCAGTACTTC. As protein: CASRGDRGLRGFYEQYF.

The chain uses TRBV2 and TRBJ1-5, with D possibly TRBD1 on 6 matching bases. CDR1 is SNHLY and CDR2 is FYNNEI in the germline V gene. This CDR3 contains 14 residues. Trimming took 3 bases from V and 7 from J, leaving 13 bases between them. The CDR3 here is CASSDFGGAQPQHF. The CDR3 DNA follows: TGTGCCAGCAGTGACTTCGGGGGGGCACAGCCCCAGCATTTT.

The V gene is TRBV2, the J gene TRBJ2-3; 7 bases map to TRBD2. CDR3 length: 14 amino acids. The trim removed 9 bases at V and 3 bases at J, leaving 9 bases unmatched. Germline V lookup: CDR1 SNHLY, CDR2 FYNNEI. CDR3 coding DNA: TGTGCCAGTGGGGGGAGGGTCCGGACAGATACGCAGTATTTT. Amino acids: CASGGRVRTDTQYF.

The chain recombines TRBV30 with TRBJ1-3, with 7 bases lining up with TRBD1. CDR1 is GTSNPN, CDR2 SVGIG, per germline (reference sequence). This CDR3 comprises 13 residues. With V trimmed by 5 bases and J by 0 bases, 1 base remained unmatched. The CDR3 region has the DNA TGTGCCTGGGGACAGGACTCTGGAAACACCATATATTTT. Translation gives CAWGQDSGNTIYF.

CDR3 nucleotide sequence: TGCGCCAGCGGACAGATAGTACAGGGCACTGAAGCTTTCTTT. It specifies CASGQIVQGTEAFF. The chain recombines TRBV10-2 with TRBJ1-1; D is possibly TRBD1 (6 bases). The germline gives CDR1 WSHSY, CDR2 SAAADI. V shed 8 bases and J shed 4 bases, with 17 bases lying between them. CDR3 length: 14 residues.

The chain couples TRBV30 to TRBJ2-7; 7 bases are shared with TRBD2. The CDR3 covers 15 residues. The trim removed 0 bases at V and 6 bases at J, leaving 11 bases unmatched. Germline V lookup: CDR1 GTSNPN, CDR2 SVGIG (reference sequence). CDR3 loop: CAWSVLLAGAGEQYF. The CDR3 region has the DNA TGTGCCTGGAGTGTACTTCTGGCGGGAGCGGGCGAGCAGTACTTC.

The V gene is TRBV6-6, the J gene TRBJ2-5, with unresolved D. The V gene lost 2 bases and the J gene lost 5 bases, with 9 bases spanning the gap. CDR3 size: 13 residues. In germline, CDR1 is MNHNY, CDR2 SVGAGI (reference sequence). The CDR3 coding sequence is TGTGCCAGCAGTTACAAGAGCCCGGAGACCCAGTACTTC. It specifies CASSYKSPETQYF.

Comments on this clone: This CDR3 fails to terminate in the conserved phenylalanine or tryptophan, so it likely reflects a read error. The CDR3 sequence: CSVDDRENIQYV. The CDR3 DNA is TGCAGCGTTGACGACAGAGAAAACATTCAGTACGTC. The rearrangement uses TRBV29-1 and TRBJ2-4; tentative D call: TRBD1 (5 bases). CDR3 length: 12 residues. CDR1 SQVTM and CDR2 ANQGSEA come from the germline V gene. V lost 3 bases and J 5 bases, leaving 8 bases between the germline ends.

In this sample, this clone turned up a few times. The V gene is TRBV7-2, the J gene TRBJ2-7; possibly TRBD2 for D (6 bases). This CDR3 spans 18 amino acids. CDR1 SGHTA and CDR2 FQGNSA come from the germline V gene. V lost 5 bases, J lost 3 bases, and 26 bases lay in between. CDR3 coding DNA: TGTGCCAGCAGCGGCGGGTCAGCGGGTTTAATCTCGGGCTACGAGCAGTACTTC. Its translation: CASSGGSAGLISGYEQYF.

V is TRBV7-9 and J is TRBJ2-7, with D tentatively TRBD1 (6 bases). The CDR3 extends over 16 amino acids. The germline gives CDR1 SEHNR, CDR2 FQNEAQ (reference sequence). The V end was cut by 5 bases, the J end by 2 bases, with 19 bases between. CDR3 nucleotides: TGTGCCAGCAGCCCCGGTACCGGGACAAGAACCTACGAGCAGTACTTC. Protein product: CASSPGTGTRTYEQYF.

The J gene is TRBJ2-3, the V gene TRBV27; 9 positions match TRBD2. CDR1 and CDR2 (germline): MNHEY, SMNVEV (reference sequence). The length of the CDR3 is 15 residues. V shed 4 bases and J 6 bases; nucleotides not matched to a gene: 8. In DNA form, the CDR3 reads TGTGCCAGCAGTTCCTGGCGGGAGGGCAGGGATACGCAGTATTTT. It yields the protein CASSSWREGRDTQYF.

The V gene is TRBV18, the J gene TRBJ1-3; D remains ambiguous. Germline V lookup: CDR1 KGHSH, CDR2 LQKENI. Trimming shortened V by 2 bases and J by 3 bases, and 11 bases separated the two germline ends. The CDR3 has 15 amino acids. The CDR3 spells CASSPTDGLGNTIYF. In DNA form, the CDR3 reads TGTGCCAGCTCACCAACGGACGGACTTGGAAACACCATATATTTT.

This chain connects TRBV9 to TRBJ2-2; D possibly corresponds to TRBD2 (6 bases). The germline V gene has CDR1 SGDLS and CDR2 YYNGEE. CDR3 length equals 15 residues. Trimming shortened V by 3 bases and J by 4 bases, and 13 bases separated the two germline ends. The CDR3 nucleotides read TGTGCCAGCAGCGCCAGGCTAGCGCTCACCGGGGAGCTGTTTTTT. It is translated as CASSARLALTGELFF.

This clone was seen only a few times. The chain couples TRBV5-1 to TRBJ2-1; a weak D match, TRBD2 (6 bases). Germline loops: CDR1 SGHRS, CDR2 YFSETQ. V gave up 4 bases and J gave up 5 bases, with 16 bases separating them. This CDR3 spans 15 amino acids. The CDR3 sequence is CASSIRVGGHNEQFF. In DNA, the CDR3 is TGCGCCAGCAGCATTCGCGTTGGAGGGCACAATGAGCAGTTCTTC.